Sequencing of this T cell receptor (beta chain) was carried out in a study of cytomegalovirus exposure and HLA in healthy donors. In germline, CDR1 is SEHNR, CDR2 FQNEAQ (reference sequence). CDR3 length equals 14 residues. The ends lost 4 bases at V and 4 bases at J; junction bases unmatched: 4. Of note for this clone: Its antigen is not identified.

The PCR made use of 60 Vbeta and 13 Jbeta primers. Libraries were prepared by immunoSEQ multiplex PCR; TCRdb keeps only in-frame clonotypes and omits some of them. The table lists 150,000 to 200,000 clones, around 68% of them singletons, with approximately 2.8% in the top ten. Findings of the study overall: Segments of the TCR beta V type were, in most cases, productive about 90% or about 30% of the time in an earlier analysis. A later analysis linked a missense DCLRE1C variant to TCR beta V- and J-gene trimming. For presence/absence analyses, sequencing depth was assumed to be roughly uniform across donors.

The rearrangement joins TRBV7-9 to TRBJ1-2, with 9 bases identical to TRBD1. The source of this sequence is a woman aged 35 to 49 in good health and CMV-seropositive. Sequencing was carried out using PBMCs. The DNA of the CDR3 is TGTGCCAGCAGCTCTGGACAGGGGTCCTATGGCTACACCTTC. Translating gives CASSSGQGSYGYTF.